What follows describes a single T cell receptor (beta chain). The CDR3 totals 15 residues. The V end lost 4 bases, the J end lost 9 bases, and 19 bases lay between the germline ends. Germline V gene data show CDR1 as MDHEN and CDR2 as SYDVKM. These data are taken from a study of T cells in narcolepsy. Data came from immunoSEQ multiplex PCR; TCRdb stores just in-frame clones and leaves some out. The sample lists about 34,000 clones; 82% were seen once. This clonotype was obtained from a human donor with narcolepsy. The chain carries TRBV28 and TRBJ2-4, with a tentative D call TRBD1 (6 bases). Sequenced sample: CD45RA- memory CD4+ T cells from PBMCs. The CDR3 sequence is CASSSIQGRRSIQYF. The CDR3 bases are TGTGCCAGCAGTTCTATACAGGGAAGGAGAAGCATTCAGTACTTC.